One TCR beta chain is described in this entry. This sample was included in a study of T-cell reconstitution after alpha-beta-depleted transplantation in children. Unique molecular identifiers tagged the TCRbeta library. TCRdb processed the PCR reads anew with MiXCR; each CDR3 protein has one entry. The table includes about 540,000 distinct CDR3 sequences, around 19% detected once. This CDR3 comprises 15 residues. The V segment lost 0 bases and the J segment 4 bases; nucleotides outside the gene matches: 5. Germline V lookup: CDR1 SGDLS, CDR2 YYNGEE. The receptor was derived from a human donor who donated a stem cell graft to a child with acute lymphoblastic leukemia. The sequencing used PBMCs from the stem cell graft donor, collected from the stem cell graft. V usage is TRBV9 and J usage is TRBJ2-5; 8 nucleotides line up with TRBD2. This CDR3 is CASSVGAGGVETQYF. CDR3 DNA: TGTGCCAGCAGCGTAGGGGCCGGGGGGGTAGAGACCCAGTACTTC.